A single sample is the source of the 6 T cell receptor beta chains below, sequenced in a study of T-cell reconstitution after alpha-beta-depleted transplantation in children. Their antigens remain unidentified. Study results and caveats: A year had passed since transplant, and T-cell counts and diversity by then came mostly from newly produced T cells.

Molecular barcoding with unique molecular identifiers was used for the TCRbeta library. TCRdb re-called the PCR reads through MiXCR, storing one row per CDR3 protein. The sample yields hundreds of thousands of distinct CDR3 sequences, around 7.1% seen once. Here the sequenced sample was peripheral blood, taken 360 days after TCRalphabeta/CD19-depleted stem cell transplant. These receptors all stem from a female patient between 2 and 15 years old who had a stem cell transplant for Fanconi anemia, so the T cells may come from the graft donor.

This clonotype was seen ten or more times. The chain has TRBV29-1 and TRBJ1-5; D unresolved. The germline V gene encodes CDR1 SQVTM and CDR2 ANQGSEA. The CDR3 runs 13 residues. Trimming shortened V by 4 bases and J by 3 bases, and 10 bases separated the two germline ends. CDR3 DNA sequence: TGCAGCGTTGCAGGTGGAGACAATCAGCCCCAGCATTTT. This codes for CSVAGGDNQPQHF.

The chain couples TRBV10-3 to TRBJ2-2, with 7 bases that match TRBD2. Germline assignment: CDR1 ENHRY and CDR2 SYGVKD. This CDR3 comprises 15 residues. The junction had 7 bases not matched to a gene; V was cut back by 6 bases and J by 3 bases. CDR3 residues: CAIRRGSGDTGELFF. CDR3 nucleotide sequence: TGTGCCATCAGGAGGGGCAGCGGGGACACCGGGGAGCTGTTTTTT.

This clonotype was detected many times. The rearrangement links TRBV12-3 or TRBV12-4 to TRBJ2-7, with 7 bases that match TRBD1. The CDR3 loop spans 17 amino acids. V lost 5 bases, J lost 0 bases, and 13 bases stayed unmatched. The CDR3 DNA reads as TGTGCCAGCAGTCGGATACAGGGGCATCTAATCTCCTACGAGCAGTACTTC. The encoded protein is CASSRIQGHLISYEQYF.

This clonotype was counted at least ten times. The chain joins TRBV20-1 to TRBJ2-7, with D perhaps given as TRBD1 or TRBD2 (5 bases each). Trimming left V 6 bases short and J 5 bases short, with 17 bases between. Germline V lookup: CDR1 DFQATT, CDR2 SNEGSKA (reference sequence). The CDR3 is made up of 13 amino acids. CDR3 loop: CSAPGFRDHEQYF. Here the CDR3 DNA reads TGCAGTGCCCCCGGTTTCCGGGACCACGAGCAGTACTTC.

This clonotype showed up many times. The genes are TRBV7-2 and TRBJ2-3; possibly TRBD2 for D (6 bases). Per the germline V gene, CDR1 is SGHTA and CDR2 is FQGNSA. This CDR3 is 14 amino acids long. Trimming removed 6 bases from V and 6 bases from J, with 16 bases in between. CDR3 nucleotides: TGTGCCAGCAGGACCCCGGACCGGGGGGATACGCAGTATTTT. Translating it yields CASRTPDRGDTQYF.

The chain couples TRBV3-1 to TRBJ2-2; a possible D gene is TRBD2 (6 bases). V lost 6 bases and J lost 5, with 16 bases in between. The CDR3 runs to 15 residues. CDR1 and CDR2 (germline): LGHDT, YNNKEL (reference sequence). The CDR3 DNA sequence: TGTGCCAGCAGGCCCAGACTAGGGCGGACCGGGGAGCTGTTTTTT. It is translated as CASRPRLGRTGELFF.